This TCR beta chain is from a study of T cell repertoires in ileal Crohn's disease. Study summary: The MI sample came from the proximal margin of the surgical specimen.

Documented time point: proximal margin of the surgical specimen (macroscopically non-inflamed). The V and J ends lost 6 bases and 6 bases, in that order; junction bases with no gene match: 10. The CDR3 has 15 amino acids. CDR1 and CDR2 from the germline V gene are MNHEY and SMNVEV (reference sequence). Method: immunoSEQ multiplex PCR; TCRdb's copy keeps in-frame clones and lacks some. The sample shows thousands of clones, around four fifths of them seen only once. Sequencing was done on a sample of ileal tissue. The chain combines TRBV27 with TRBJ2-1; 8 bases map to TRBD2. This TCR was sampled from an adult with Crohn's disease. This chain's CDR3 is CASSPRSGGVNEQFF. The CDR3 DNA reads TGTGCCAGCAGCCCCAGGAGCGGGGGAGTCAATGAGCAGTTCTTC.